This TCR beta chain was sequenced for a study of STAT5B mutations in CD4+ large granular lymphocyte leukemia. Assay used: immunoSEQ multiplex PCR; TCRdb lists only in-frame clones, some missing. In the table there are 25,000 to 30,000 clones, 78% of which are singletons. General study results and limits: The CD4+ versus CD8+ T-LGLL clonality difference may reflect limited sample size.

A remark on this clone: What it binds is not known.

Trimming pared 5 bases from V and 0 bases from J, leaving 14 bases between. This CDR3 region has 17 residues. The germline gives CDR1 SEHNR, CDR2 FQNEAQ (reference sequence). The sequenced sample consisted of CD4+ T cells from blood buffy coats. This chain joins TRBV7-9 and TRBJ1-6; D not certain. The receptor's source is a human donor in good health. The CDR3 bases are TGTGCCAGCAGCGGCACGCAGGCGAGCTCCTATAATTCACCCCTCCACTTT. The encoded protein is CASSGTQASSYNSPLHF. Complete variable domain (other parts from reference TRBV7-9 and TRBJ1-6): DTGVSQNPRHKITKRGQNVTFRCDPISEHNRLYWYRQTLGQGPEFLTYFQNEAQLEKSRLLSDRFSAERPKGSFSTLEIQRTEQGDSAMYLCASSGTQASSYNSPLHFGNGTRLTVT.